This TCR beta chain was retrieved from a study of shared clonotypes between healthy human individuals. Study context: A couple of female and a few male donors aged 18 to 49 were enrolled. For every donor, three CD4 naive, three CD4 memory, two CD8 naive and one CD8 memory plates were used. Study results and limitations: Donor scarcity curtailed the genetic and exposure-history diversity represented herein.

Some clones are missing from TCRdb's copy, which holds only in-frame ones; the method was immunoSEQ multiplex PCR. In the table there are around 980,000 clones, around three quarters of which are singletons. Points on this clone: The antigen is not known.

All donors were healthy HIV-negative adults lacking recent acute infections or vaccinations. Germline CDR1 SNHLY, CDR2 FYNNEI. The trim removed 2 bases at V and 1 base at J, leaving 5 bases unmatched. The CDR3 is 17 residues long. The J gene is TRBJ2-4, the V gene TRBV2; 10 nucleotides agree with TRBD2. The sequencing sample was made of memory CD4+ T cells from PBMCs. Subset meaning: CD45RA-negative fraction. The source is a man aged 18-30 years in good health. Some clones in this sample may be carry-over from other donors' samples. The CDR3 DNA follows: TGTGCCAGCAGTGAACGGGTAGCGGGAGGTGCCAAAAACATTCAGTACTTC. It translates to CASSERVAGGAKNIQYF.